Sequencing of this T cell receptor (beta chain) was carried out in a study of early T cells in non-severe SARS-CoV-2 infection. For the study at large: Chains were unpaired, as sequencing was done on bulk RNA from unsorted whole blood.

This clonotype was observed at least ten times. Antigen specificity is unknown. Study-level findings and limits: Matches to VDJdb favored anti-spike CD8 responses and missed private and CD4 specificities.

Trimming cost V 5 bases and J 0 bases; bases outside gene matches: 8. The CDR3 runs 17 residues. Germline CDR1 is SGHAT and CDR2 is FQNNGV. Researchers tagged individual cDNA molecules with unique molecular identifiers. Via MiXCR, TCRdb re-called the 5' RACE reads, giving one row per CDR3 protein. This sample has tens of thousands of distinct CDR3 sequences, with around 4.9% found just once. The sequenced sample consisted of whole blood. This TCR came from an adult who was a healthcare worker with PCR-confirmed SARS-CoV-2 infection or an uninfected control (not recorded which). This chain joins TRBV11-2 and TRBJ1-1; TRBD1 matches 11 bases. The CDR3, as DNA: TGTGCCAGCAGCCTATGGACAGGGGGCTCCCTGAACACTGAAGCTTTCTTT. It encodes CASSLWTGGSLNTEAFF.